This TCR beta chain appears in the sequencing data of a study of T cells in Graves' hyperthyroidism and ophthalmopathy. Whole-study findings and limits: Progression to ophthalmopathy was predicted a median of about six months early. Ophthalmopathy and stable hyperthyroidism were told apart by a 13 V-J model. Most thyroid clonotypes expanded above 0.001 appeared in blood too.

Comment on this clonotype: Its target is unknown.

Trimming took off 1 base at V and 0 bases at J, with 12 bases between the two ends. Per the germline V gene, CDR1 is SEHNR and CDR2 is FQNEAQ (reference sequence). The CDR3 loop spans 16 amino acids. TCR beta CDR3 regions were amplified from RNA transcripts. The HTBI primer set was used in a first-round RT-PCR of the TCR CDR3. TCRdb re-analysed the multiplex PCR reads in MiXCR, keeping a single row per CDR3 protein. This table holds under 800,000 distinct CDR3 sequences, 12% to 15% found once. The receptor's source is a woman between 18 and 29 years old with Graves' hyperthyroidism. Source material: blood. The chain employs TRBV7-9 and TRBJ1-1, with D hard to call. Here the CDR3 DNA reads TGTGCCAGCAGCTTAGGGAGCCCTGGGATGAACACTGAAGCTTTCTTT. Protein sequence: CASSLGSPGMNTEAFF.